Listed below are T cell receptor beta chains from one sample, sequenced in a study of tumor-infiltrating lymphocytes in oesophageal squamous cell carcinoma. TCRdb re-called the PCR reads with MiXCR, one entry per CDR3 protein. The sample carries roughly 20,000 distinct CDR3 sequences, around two fifths recorded once. Sequences were obtained from normal esophageal tissue next to the tumor. The receptors shown here come from a male donor with esophageal squamous cell carcinoma. Both conserved end residues are part of each CDR3. The D gene is left open where the match is weak. Expanded clones get a size class; other rows say once, few or many, or leave the size out.

>TRBD1|TRBJ1-5|TRBV28|NA
TGTGCCAGCAGTTGGGGGGCCCGGACAGGGAACCTTCAGCCCCAGCATTTT
CASSWGARTGNLQPQHF
>TRBD1|TRBJ2-5|TRBV5-1|many
TGCGCCAGCAGCTTGGTACCAGGGGGCGAAGGTCCGCAGTACTTC
CASSLVPGGEGPQYF
>NA|TRBJ2-3|TRBV11-2|NA
TGTGCCAGCAGCATACCGGGCGGGCCCGGACGGGACGATACGCAGTATTTT
CASSIPGGPGRDDTQYF
>TRBD2|TRBJ2-1|TRBV6-2/TRBV6-3|NA
TGTGCCAGCAGTTACTCGTCGGATCCGCTAGCGGGAGAGTTCTACAATGAGCAGTTCTTC
CASSYSSDPLAGEFYNEQFF
>NA|TRBJ2-7|TRBV6-1|many
TGTGCCAGCAGTTCGGTATATCTCAGTCCCTACGAGCAGTACTTC
CASSSVYLSPYEQYF
>TRBD2|TRBJ2-7|TRBV7-2|NA
TGTGCCAGCAGCTTAATCTCGGCGGGAGGGCCCTCCGAGCAGTACTTC
CASSLISAGGPSEQYF
>TRBD2|TRBJ2-1|TRBV4-1|many
TGCGCCAGCAGCCAAGGGGGTCGAGGCGGGAGTGGCGATGAGCAGTTCTTC
CASSQGGRGGSGDEQFF
>NA|TRBJ1-2|TRBV28|NA
TGTGCCAGCAGCCAACGGGGATACGGCTACACCTTC
CASSQRGYGYTF
>NA|TRBJ2-1|TRBV10-1|many
TGCGCCAGCAGTGGGGGGACAAGGGGTTACAATGAGCAGTTCTTC
CASSGGTRGYNEQFF
>TRBD2|TRBJ2-4|TRBV5-3|few
TGTGCCAGAAGCAAACTAGCGGTGAACAATGAGCAGTACTTC
CARSKLAVNNEQYF
>TRBD2|TRBJ2-1|TRBV7-6|NA
TGTGCCAGCAGCTTAGCGCTTGCCGGGACTAGCGGCTACAATGAGCAGTTCTTC
CASSLALAGTSGYNEQFF
>TRBD2|TRBJ2-2|TRBV19|few
TGTGCCAGTAGTGGACTAGCGGGGAAGGGCGCCGGGGAGCTGTTTTTT
CASSGLAGKGAGELFF
>NA|TRBJ2-1|TRBV6-5|NA
TGTGCCAGCAGTCTCGAGAGGGGTGAGCAGTTCTTC
CASSLERGEQFF
>NA|TRBJ1-2|TRBV6-1|few
TGTGCCAGCAGCTTAGGACAGTTAAACTATGGCTACACCTTC
CASSLGQLNYGYTF
>TRBD2|TRBJ2-1|TRBV7-3|NA
TGTGCCAGCAGCTTAGGTCCTAGCGGCAAATGGGGAGAGCAGTTCTTC
CASSLGPSGKWGEQFF
>TRBD2|TRBJ2-3|TRBV2|NA
TGTGCCAGCAGCCCACGGACTAGCGGACCATGGGATACGCAGTATTTT
CASSPRTSGPWDTQYF
>TRBD2|TRBJ2-1|TRBV19|few
TGTGCCAGTAAGGGACTAGCGGGAGGGTATGACGATGAGCAGTTCTTC
CASKGLAGGYDDEQFF
>NA|TRBJ2-3|TRBV12-3/TRBV12-4|many
TGTGCCAGCAGTTTAAGGGTAGGGGTGATGAGTACAGATACGCAGTATTTT
CASSLRVGVMSTDTQYF
>TRBD2|TRBJ2-7|TRBV7-2|NA
TGTGCCAGCAGAATCGGTGGGGCTAGCGGGAGTTACGAGCAGTACTTC
CASRIGGASGSYEQYF